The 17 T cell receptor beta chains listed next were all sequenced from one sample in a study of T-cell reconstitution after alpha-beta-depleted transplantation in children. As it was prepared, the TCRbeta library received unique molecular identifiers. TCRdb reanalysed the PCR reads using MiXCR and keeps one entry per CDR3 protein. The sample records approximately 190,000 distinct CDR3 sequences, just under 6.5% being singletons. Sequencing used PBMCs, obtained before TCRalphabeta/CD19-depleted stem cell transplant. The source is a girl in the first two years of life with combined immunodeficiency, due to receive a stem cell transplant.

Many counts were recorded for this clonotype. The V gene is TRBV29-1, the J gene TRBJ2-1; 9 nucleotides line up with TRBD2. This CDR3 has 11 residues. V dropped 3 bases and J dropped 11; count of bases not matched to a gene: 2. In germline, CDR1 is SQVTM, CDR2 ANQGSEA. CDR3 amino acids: CSVDLAGKQFF. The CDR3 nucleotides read TGCAGCGTTGACCTAGCGGGGAAGCAGTTCTTC.

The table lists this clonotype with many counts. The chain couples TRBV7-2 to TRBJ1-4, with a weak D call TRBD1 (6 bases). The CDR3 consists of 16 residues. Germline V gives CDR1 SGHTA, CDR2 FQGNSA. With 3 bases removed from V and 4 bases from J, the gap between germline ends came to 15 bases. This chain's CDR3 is CASSFAGQGFNEKLFF. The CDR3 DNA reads TGTGCCAGCAGCTTCGCGGGTCAGGGGTTTAATGAAAAACTGTTTTTT.

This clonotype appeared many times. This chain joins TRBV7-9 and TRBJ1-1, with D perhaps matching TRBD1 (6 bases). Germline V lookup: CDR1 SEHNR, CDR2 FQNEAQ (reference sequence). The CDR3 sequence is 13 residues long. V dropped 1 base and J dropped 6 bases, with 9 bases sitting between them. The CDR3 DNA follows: TGTGCCAGCAGCTTAGGGGGGCTCGCTGAAGCTTTCTTT. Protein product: CASSLGGLAEAFF.

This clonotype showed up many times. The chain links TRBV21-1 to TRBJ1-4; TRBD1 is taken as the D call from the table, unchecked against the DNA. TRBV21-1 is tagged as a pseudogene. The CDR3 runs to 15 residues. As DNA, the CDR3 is TGTGCCAGCAGCAAAAAGACAGGCGAGAATGAAAAACTGTTTTTT. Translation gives CASSKKTGENEKLFF.

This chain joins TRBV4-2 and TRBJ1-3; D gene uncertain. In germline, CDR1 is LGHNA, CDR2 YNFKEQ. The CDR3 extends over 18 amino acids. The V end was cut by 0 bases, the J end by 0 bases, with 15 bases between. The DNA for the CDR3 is TGTGCCAGCAGCCAAGAATTGGCAGTTTCTTTCTCTGGAAACACCATATATTTT. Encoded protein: CASSQELAVSFSGNTIYF.

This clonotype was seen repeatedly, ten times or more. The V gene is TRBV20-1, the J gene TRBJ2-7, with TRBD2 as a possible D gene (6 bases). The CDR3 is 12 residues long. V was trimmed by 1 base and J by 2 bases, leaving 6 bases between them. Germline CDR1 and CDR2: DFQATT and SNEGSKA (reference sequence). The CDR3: CSARGGAYEQYF. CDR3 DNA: TGCAGTGCTAGAGGGGGGGCCTACGAGCAGTACTTC.

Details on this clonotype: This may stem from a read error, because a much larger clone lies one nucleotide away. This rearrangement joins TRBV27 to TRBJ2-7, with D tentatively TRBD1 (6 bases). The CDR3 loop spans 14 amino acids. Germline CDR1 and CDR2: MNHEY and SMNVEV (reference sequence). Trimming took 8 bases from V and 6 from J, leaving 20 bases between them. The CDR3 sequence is CASPSSTGPGEQYF. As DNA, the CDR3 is TGTGCCAGCCCATCATCCACAGGGCCGGGCGAGCAGTACTTC.

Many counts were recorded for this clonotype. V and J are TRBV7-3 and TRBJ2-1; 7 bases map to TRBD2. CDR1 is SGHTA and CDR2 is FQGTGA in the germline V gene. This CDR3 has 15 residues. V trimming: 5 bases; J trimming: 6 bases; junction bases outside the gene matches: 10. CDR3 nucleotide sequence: TGTGCCAGCAGCATCGGACTAGATTTTGTCAATGAGCAGTTCTTC. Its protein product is CASSIGLDFVNEQFF.

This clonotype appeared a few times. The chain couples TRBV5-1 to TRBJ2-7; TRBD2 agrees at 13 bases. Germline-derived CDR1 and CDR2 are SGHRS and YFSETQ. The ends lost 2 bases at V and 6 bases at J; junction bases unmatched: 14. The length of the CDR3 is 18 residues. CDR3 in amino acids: CASSFFGTSGNSRREQYF. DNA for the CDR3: TGCGCCAGCAGCTTTTTTGGGACTAGCGGGAATTCTCGCCGCGAGCAGTACTTC.

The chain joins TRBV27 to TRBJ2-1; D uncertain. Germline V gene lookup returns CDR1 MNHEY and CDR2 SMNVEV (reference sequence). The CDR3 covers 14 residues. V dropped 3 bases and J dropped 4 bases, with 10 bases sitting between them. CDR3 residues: CASSFNDKYNEQFF. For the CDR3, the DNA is TGTGCCAGCAGTTTTAATGACAAATACAATGAGCAGTTCTTC.

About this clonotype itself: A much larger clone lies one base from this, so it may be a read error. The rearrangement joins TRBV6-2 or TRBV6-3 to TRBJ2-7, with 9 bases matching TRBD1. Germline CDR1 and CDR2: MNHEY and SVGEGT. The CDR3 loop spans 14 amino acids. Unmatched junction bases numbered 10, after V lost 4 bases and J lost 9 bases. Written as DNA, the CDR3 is TGTGCCAGCAGTTGGGACAGGGCGAAGAACGGGCAGTACTTC. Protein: CASSWDRAKNGQYF.

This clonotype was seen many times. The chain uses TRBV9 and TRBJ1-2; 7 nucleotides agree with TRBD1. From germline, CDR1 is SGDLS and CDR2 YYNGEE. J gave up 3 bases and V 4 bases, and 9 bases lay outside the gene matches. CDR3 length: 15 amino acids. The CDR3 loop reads CASSPRDSSYYGYTF. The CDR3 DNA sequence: TGTGCCAGCAGCCCCCGGGACAGTTCGTACTATGGCTACACCTTC.

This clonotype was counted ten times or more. The CDR3 region is CASPPLGQGIGETQYF. The CDR3 nucleotides are TGCGCCAGCCCCCCTCTCGGACAGGGTATAGGGGAGACCCAGTACTTC. The chain couples TRBV4-3 to TRBJ2-5; 8 nucleotides align to TRBD1. The junction had 16 bases not matched to a gene; V was cut back by 8 bases and J by 5 bases. The CDR3 runs to 16 residues. Looked up from germline, CDR1 is LGHNA and CDR2 is YSLEER.

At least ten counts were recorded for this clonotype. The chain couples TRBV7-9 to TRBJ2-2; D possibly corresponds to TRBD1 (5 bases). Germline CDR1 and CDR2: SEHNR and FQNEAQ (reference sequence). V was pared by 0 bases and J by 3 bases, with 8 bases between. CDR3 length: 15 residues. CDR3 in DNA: TGTGCCAGCAGCTTAGCTACAGGACACACCGGGGAGCTGTTTTTT. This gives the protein CASSLATGHTGELFF.

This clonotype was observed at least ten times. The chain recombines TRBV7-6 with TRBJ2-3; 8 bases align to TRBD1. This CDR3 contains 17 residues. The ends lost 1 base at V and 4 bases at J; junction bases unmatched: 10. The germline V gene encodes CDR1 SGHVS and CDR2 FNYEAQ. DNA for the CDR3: TGTGCCAGCAGCTTAGAGGCGGCAGGGGGCGCCCCAGATACGCAGTATTTT. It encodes CASSLEAAGGAPDTQYF.

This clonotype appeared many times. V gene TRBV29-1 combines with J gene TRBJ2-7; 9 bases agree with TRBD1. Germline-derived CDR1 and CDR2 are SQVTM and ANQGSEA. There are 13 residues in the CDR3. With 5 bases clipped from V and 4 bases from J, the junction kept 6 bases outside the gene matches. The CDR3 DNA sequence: TGCAGCGTTCTGACAGGGGGACAATACGAGCAGTACTTC. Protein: CSVLTGGQYEQYF.

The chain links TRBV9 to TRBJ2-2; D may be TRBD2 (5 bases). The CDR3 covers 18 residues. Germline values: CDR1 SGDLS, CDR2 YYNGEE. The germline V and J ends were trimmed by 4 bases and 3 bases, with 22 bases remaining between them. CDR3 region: CASSPTPGSGHDTGELFF. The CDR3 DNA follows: TGTGCCAGCAGCCCCACCCCGGGGTCCGGCCATGACACCGGGGAGCTGTTTTTT.